The T cell receptor beta chain described here comes from a study of identifying expanded T cells in peripheral blood. Study-level findings and limits: Roughly two-week clone count variance significantly increased as total template count grew. Over about two and four weeks, about 15 and 19 clones changed, versus approximately 1.1 between replicates.

Turning to this clone: The antigen remains unidentified.

TCRdb's copy holds only in-frame clones and misses some; the assay was immunoSEQ multiplex PCR. The profile shows 80,000 to 90,000 clones, around 91% of them singletons. Collection occurred without any documented infections or immune events in donors. Germline assignment: CDR1 SGHVS and CDR2 FQNEAQ. The CDR3 contains 15 residues. Trimming cost V 5 bases and J 9 bases, with 17 bases left between them. Sample: blood. This sequence originates from a person between 18 and 70 years old in good health. The chain employs TRBV7-8 and TRBJ1-6; weak D call: TRBD1 (5 bases). This chain's CDR3 is CASSLTPGLGSPLHF. CDR3 coding DNA: TGTGCCAGCAGCCTTACTCCGGGGCTGGGTTCACCCCTCCACTTT.